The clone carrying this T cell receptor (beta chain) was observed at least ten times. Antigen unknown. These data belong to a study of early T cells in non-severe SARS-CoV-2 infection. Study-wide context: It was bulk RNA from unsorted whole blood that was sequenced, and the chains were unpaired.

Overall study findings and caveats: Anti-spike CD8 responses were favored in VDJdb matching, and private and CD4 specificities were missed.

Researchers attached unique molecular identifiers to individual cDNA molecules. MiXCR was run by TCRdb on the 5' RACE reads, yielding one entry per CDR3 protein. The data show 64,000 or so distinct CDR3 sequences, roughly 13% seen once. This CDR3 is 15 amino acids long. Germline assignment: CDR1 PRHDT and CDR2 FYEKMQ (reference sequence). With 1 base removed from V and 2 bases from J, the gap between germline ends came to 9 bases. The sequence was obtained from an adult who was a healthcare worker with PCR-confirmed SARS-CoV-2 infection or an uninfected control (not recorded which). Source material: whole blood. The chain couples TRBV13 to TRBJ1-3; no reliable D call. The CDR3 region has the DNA TGTGCCAGCAGCTTAGTGGGAACGACTGGAAACACCATATATTTT. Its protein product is CASSLVGTTGNTIYF.